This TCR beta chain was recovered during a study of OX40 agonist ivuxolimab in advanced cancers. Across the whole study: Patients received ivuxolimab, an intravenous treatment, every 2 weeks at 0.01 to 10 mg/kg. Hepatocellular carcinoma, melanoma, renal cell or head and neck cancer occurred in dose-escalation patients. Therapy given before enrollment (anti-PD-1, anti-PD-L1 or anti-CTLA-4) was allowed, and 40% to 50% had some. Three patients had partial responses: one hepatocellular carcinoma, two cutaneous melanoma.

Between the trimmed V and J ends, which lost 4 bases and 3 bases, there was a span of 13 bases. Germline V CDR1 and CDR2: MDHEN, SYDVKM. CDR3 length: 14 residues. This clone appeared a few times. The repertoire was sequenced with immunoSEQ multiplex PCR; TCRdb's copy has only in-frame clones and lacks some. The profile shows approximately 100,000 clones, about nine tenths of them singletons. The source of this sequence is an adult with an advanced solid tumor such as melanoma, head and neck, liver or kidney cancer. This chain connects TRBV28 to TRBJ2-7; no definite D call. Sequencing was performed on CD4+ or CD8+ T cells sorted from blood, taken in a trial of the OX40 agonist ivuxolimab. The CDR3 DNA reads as TGTGCCAGCAGTTCGAGCAGTACAAGCTACGAGCAGTACTTC. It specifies CASSSSSTSYEQYF.